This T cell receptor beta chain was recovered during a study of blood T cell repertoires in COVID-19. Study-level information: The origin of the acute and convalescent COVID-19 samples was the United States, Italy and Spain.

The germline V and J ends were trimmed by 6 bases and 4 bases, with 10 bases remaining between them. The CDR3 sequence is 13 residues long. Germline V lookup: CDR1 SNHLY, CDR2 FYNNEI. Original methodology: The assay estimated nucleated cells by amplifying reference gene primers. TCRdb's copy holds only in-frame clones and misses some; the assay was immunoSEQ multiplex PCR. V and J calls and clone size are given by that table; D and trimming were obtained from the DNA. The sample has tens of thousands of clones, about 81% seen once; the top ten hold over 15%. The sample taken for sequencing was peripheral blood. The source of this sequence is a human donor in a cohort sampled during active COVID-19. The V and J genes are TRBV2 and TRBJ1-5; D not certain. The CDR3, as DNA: TGTGCCAGCAGACCCCGGGTAAATCAGCCCCAGCATTTT. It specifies CASRPRVNQPQHF.